This record concerns one T cell receptor beta chain sequence. Its antigen is unknown. The CDR3 loop spans 16 amino acids. The V gene's germline CDR1 is WNHNN and CDR2 SYGVQD (reference sequence). With 6 bases removed from V and 0 bases from J, the gap between germline ends came to 14 bases. These data are taken from a study of cytomegalovirus exposure and HLA in healthy donors. Findings and caveats of the study: Reports state that TCR beta sequences accurately predicted most subjects' HLA-A and HLA-B alleles. Some TCR beta chains (about 170 of them) were listed as cytomegalovirus-associated. Researchers reported that three CMV-associated chains were confirmed in vitro as CMV antigen-specific.

The PCR employed 60 Vbeta primers together with 13 Jbeta primers. TCRdb keeps only in-frame clones here, not all; method: immunoSEQ multiplex PCR. The sample shows some 76,000 clones, around 65% of them seen only once. The specimen sequenced was PBMCs. The TCR sequence derives from a man in his 60s in good health and CMV-seropositive. The rearrangement joins TRBV10-1 to TRBJ2-2, with a possible D match to TRBD2 (5 bases). CDR3 DNA sequence: TGCGCCAGCAGCGCGCGCGGGTTCGCGAACACCGGGGAGCTGTTTTTT. Translation: CASSARGFANTGELFF.